This TCR beta chain emerged from a study of Ad26.COV2.S vaccination and SARS-CoV-2 variants. Study in general: Vaccine-arm donor from the placebo-controlled COV1001 Ad26.COV2.S trial. Notes on the study in general: Vaccinees showed greater spike-specific TCR breadth than placebo recipients. Vaccine and placebo groups showed comparable non-spike TCR breadth.

Profiled with immunoSEQ multiplex PCR; TCRdb holds only in-frame clones, not every one. The sample lists roughly 330,000 clones; almost 90% were seen once. About this clone: What it recognizes is unknown.

Treatment of the sample: some 20 received Ad26.COV2.S at low or high dose, single or two shots; 5 received placebo; per-sample allocation not given. Sampling happened 63 days after the first vaccine or placebo injection. Sequencing used peripheral blood, obtained in a trial of Ad26.COV2.S vaccine versus placebo. This sequence originates from a person between 18 and 60 years old who received the Ad26.COV2.S COVID-19 vaccine or a placebo.

Here the CDR3 DNA reads TGCGCCAGCAGCCCTAGCCCCCAGACCTTCGTCGGCTACACCTTC. It translates to CASSPSPQTFVGYTF. The rearrangement links TRBV5-1 to TRBJ1-2; D not resolved. Trimming shortened V by 4 bases and J by 8 bases, and 21 bases separated the two germline ends. This CDR3 is 15 amino acids long. Germline loops: CDR1 SGHRS, CDR2 YFSETQ. The full variable domain, its missing parts supplied by reference TRBV5-1 and TRBJ1-2, is KAGVTQTPRYLIKTRGQQVTLSCSPISGHRSVSWYQQTPGQGLQFLFEYFSETQRNKGNFPGRFSGRQFSNSRSEMNVSTLELGDSALYLCASSPSPQTFVGYTFGSGTRLTVV.